The 6 T cell receptor beta chains below all came from one sample that was sequenced in a study of blood T cell repertoires in COVID-19 (dated by TCRdb to the early 2020s). The library was built by means of the immunoSEQ multiplex PCR assay. The source is immuneACCESS, and TCRdb retained only in-frame sequences with V and J called. Part of the clones is not carried over; for the studies checked, unresolved V genes explain less than half of this, and the remainder is unexplained. A total of 190,000 or so clones appear in this sample, approximately 90% of them only once. Roughly 0.9% of the sample lies in the top ten. Sequencing used peripheral blood. All receptors derive from a woman younger than 35 who had recovered from COVID-19.

The chain joins TRBV9 to TRBJ1-1, with 8 positions matching TRBD1. The CDR3 runs 16 residues. Germline values: CDR1 SGDLS, CDR2 YYNGEE. Losses at the gene ends were 0 bases for V and 4 bases for J; bases not matched to a gene: 8. The DNA of the CDR3 is TGTGCCAGCAGCGTAGCCCAGGGGGCGCAGGTCACTGAAGCTTTCTTT. This gives the protein CASSVAQGAQVTEAFF.

The chain carries TRBV27 and TRBJ2-1, with a possible D match to TRBD2 (6 bases). The CDR3 extends over 14 amino acids. Germline CDR1 reads MNHEY; CDR2 reads SMNVEV (reference sequence). V was pared by 4 bases and J by 14 bases, with 21 bases between. CDR3 sequence (DNA): TGTGCCAGCAGTTCGCGAGCGGACCGGGACTCGGAGTTCTTC. It codes for CASSSRADRDSEFF.

This chain connects TRBV4-3 to TRBJ1-5; 7 bases agree with TRBD1. Losses at the gene ends were 4 bases for V and 4 bases for J; bases not matched to a gene: 4. Germline CDR1 reads LGHNA; CDR2 reads YSLEER. The CDR3 has 14 residues. CDR3 region: CASSLGQRNQPQHF. As DNA, the CDR3 is TGCGCCAGCAGCCTGGGACAGCGAAATCAGCCCCAGCATTTT.

The table lists this clone with a count of one. V is TRBV5-1 and J is TRBJ2-1; 8 bases are shared with TRBD2. CDR1 and CDR2 (germline): SGHRS, YFSETQ. The CDR3 length is 16 residues. V shed 5 bases and J 8 bases; nucleotides not matched to a gene: 15. CDR3 loop: CASSLGLGTSVDEQFF. CDR3 nucleotide sequence: TGCGCCAGCAGTCTGGGGTTGGGGACTAGTGTCGATGAGCAGTTCTTC.

The chain uses TRBV7-3 and TRBJ2-7; D is possibly TRBD1 (6 bases). The V end was cut by 0 bases, the J end by 1 base, with 7 bases between. The germline V gene has CDR1 SGHTA and CDR2 FQGTGA. The CDR3 loop spans 14 amino acids. The CDR3 region has the DNA TGTGCCAGCAGCTTAACAGGGGGATCCTACGAGCAGTACTTC. It specifies CASSLTGGSYEQYF.

CDR3: CASSLGLIQETQYF. In DNA form, the CDR3 reads TGTGCCAGCAGTCTAGGACTGATTCAAGAGACCCAGTACTTC. This chain links TRBV6-5 with TRBJ2-5; perhaps TRBD2 as D (5 bases). Germline V gives CDR1 MNHEY, CDR2 SVGAGI. V lost 5 bases, J lost 2 bases, and 12 bases lay in between. This CDR3 has 14 amino acids.